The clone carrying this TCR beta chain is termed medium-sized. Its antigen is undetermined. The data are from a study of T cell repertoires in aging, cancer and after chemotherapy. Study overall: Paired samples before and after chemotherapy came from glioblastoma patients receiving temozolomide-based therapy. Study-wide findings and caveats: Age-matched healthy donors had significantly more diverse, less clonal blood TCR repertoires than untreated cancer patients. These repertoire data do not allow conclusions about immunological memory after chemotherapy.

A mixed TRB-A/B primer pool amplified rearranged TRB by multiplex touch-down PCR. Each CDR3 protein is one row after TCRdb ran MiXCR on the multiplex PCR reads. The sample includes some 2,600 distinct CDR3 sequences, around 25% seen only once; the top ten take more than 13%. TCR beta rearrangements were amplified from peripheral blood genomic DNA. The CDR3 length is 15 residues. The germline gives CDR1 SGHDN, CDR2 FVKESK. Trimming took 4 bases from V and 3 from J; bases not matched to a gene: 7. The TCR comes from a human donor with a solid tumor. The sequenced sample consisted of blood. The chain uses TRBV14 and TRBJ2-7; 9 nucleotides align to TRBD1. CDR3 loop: CASSLPGTGSYEQYF. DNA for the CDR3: TGTGCCAGCAGCCTCCCCGGGACAGGGAGCTACGAGCAGTACTTC.